This T cell receptor beta chain was sequenced during a study of cytomegalovirus exposure and HLA in healthy donors. The study, taken as a whole, reports: The study recorded fewer than 200 TCR beta chains that were cytomegalovirus-associated. When the data were analyzed later, several of the most significant clusters appeared to be linked to common viral pathogens. HLA restriction was apparent for most CMV-associated TCR beta chains in a later analysis.

The CDR3 consists of 13 residues. Germline V lookup: CDR1 SQVTM, CDR2 ANQGSEA. The trim removed 5 bases at V and 6 bases at J, leaving 6 bases unmatched. On this clone: Its specificity is not known.

It was with 60 Vbeta and 13 Jbeta primers that the PCR ran. Measured with immunoSEQ multiplex PCR; TCRdb has only the in-frame clones, and not every one. Of some 110,000 clones in the sample, 60% to 85% were seen once. The specimen sequenced was PBMCs. The chain uses TRBV29-1 and TRBJ2-1; 8 bases align to TRBD1. The clonotype comes from a man aged 50 to 60 in good health and CMV-seropositive. CDR3 sequence: CSVPQGAVNEQFF. CDR3 sequence (DNA): TGCAGCGTTCCCCAGGGGGCCGTCAATGAGCAGTTCTTC.